This T cell receptor (beta chain) was found in a study of T cell responses to AZD1222 COVID-19 vaccine. Sequencing used immunoSEQ multiplex PCR; TCRdb keeps in-frame clones, though not all of them. The sample includes approximately 100,000 clones, about 89% of them seen just once. Germline V gene data show CDR1 as SNHLY and CDR2 as FYNNEI. This CDR3 is built from 16 residues. V gave up 6 bases and J gave up 0 bases; unmatched junction bases: 9. The sample was peripheral blood, taken on day 0 of AZD1222 vaccination. The chain combines TRBV2 with TRBJ2-3; TRBD1 matches at 7 bases. This receptor was taken from an adult in good health. The CDR3 DNA is TGTGCCAGCAGGAATTGGGACAGAGTTAGCACAGATACGCAGTATTTT. Translation gives CASRNWDRVSTDTQYF.